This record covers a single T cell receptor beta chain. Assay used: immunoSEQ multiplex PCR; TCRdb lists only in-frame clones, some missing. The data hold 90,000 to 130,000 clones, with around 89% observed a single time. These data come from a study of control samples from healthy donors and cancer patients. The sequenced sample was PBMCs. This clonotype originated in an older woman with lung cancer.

This chain's CDR3 is CASSDDRVTGYTF. Here the CDR3 DNA reads TGTGCCAGCAGTGACGACAGGGTTACTGGCTACACCTTC. The V call is TRBV27, the J call TRBJ1-2; 7 bases line up with TRBD1. CDR1 and CDR2 (germline): MNHEY, SMNVEV (reference sequence). The J segment lost 7 bases and the V segment lost 5 bases, leaving 7 bases of the junction unmatched. The CDR3 runs to 13 residues.